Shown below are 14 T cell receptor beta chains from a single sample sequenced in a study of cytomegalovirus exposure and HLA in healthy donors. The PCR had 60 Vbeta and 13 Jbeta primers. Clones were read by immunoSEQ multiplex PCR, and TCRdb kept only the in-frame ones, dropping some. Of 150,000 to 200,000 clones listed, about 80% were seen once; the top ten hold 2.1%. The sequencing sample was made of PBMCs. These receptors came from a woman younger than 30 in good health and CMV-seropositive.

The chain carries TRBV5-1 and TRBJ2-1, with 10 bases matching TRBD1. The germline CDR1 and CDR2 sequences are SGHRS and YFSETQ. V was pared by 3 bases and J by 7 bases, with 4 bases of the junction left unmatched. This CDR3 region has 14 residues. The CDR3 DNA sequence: TGCGCCAGCAGCTGGACAGGGGGGTCTAATGAGCAGTTCTTC. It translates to CASSWTGGSNEQFF.

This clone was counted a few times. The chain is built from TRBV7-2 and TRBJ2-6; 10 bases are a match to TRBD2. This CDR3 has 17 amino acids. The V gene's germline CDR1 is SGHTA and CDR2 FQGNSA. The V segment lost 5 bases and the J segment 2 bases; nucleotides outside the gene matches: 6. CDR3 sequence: CASSRNSGGTGANVLTF. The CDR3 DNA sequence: TGTGCCAGCAGCCGCAATAGCGGGGGGACTGGGGCCAACGTCCTGACTTTC.

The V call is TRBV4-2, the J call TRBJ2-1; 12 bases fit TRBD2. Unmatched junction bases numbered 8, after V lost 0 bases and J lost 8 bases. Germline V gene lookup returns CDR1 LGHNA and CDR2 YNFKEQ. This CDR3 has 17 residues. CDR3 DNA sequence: TGTGCCAGCAGCCAAGAAGGGCTAGCGGGGGGGCACTATGAGCAGTTCTTC. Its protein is CASSQEGLAGGHYEQFF.

The CDR3 DNA reads as TGTGCCAGCAGCCCACGCTCAAACGTACAGGGGGAAAAACTGTTTTTT. Translated: CASSPRSNVQGEKLFF. This chain connects TRBV7-2 to TRBJ1-4; 7 nucleotides match TRBD1. This CDR3 has 16 amino acids. The V segment lost 5 bases and the J segment 8 bases; nucleotides outside the gene matches: 14. Looked up from germline, CDR1 is SGHTA and CDR2 is FQGNSA.

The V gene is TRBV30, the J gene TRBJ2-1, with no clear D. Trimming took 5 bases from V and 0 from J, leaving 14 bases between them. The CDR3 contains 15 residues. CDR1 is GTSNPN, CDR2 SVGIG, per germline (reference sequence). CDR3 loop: CAWCPRHFSYNEQFF. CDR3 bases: TGTGCCTGGTGTCCCAGACATTTCTCCTACAATGAGCAGTTCTTC.

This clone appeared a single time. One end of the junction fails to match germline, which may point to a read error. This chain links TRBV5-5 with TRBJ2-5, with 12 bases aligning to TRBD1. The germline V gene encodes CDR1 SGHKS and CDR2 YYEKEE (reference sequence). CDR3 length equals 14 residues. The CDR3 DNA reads TGTGCCAGCAGCTTCACCGGGACAGGGGGCACCCCGGACTTC. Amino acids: CASSFTGTGGTPDF.

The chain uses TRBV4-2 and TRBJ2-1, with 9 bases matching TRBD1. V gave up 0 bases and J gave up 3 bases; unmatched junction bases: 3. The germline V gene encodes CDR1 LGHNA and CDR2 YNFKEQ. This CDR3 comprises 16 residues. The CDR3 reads CASSQETGGGYNEQFF. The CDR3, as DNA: TGTGCCAGCAGCCAAGAGACAGGGGGGGGCTACAATGAGCAGTTCTTC.

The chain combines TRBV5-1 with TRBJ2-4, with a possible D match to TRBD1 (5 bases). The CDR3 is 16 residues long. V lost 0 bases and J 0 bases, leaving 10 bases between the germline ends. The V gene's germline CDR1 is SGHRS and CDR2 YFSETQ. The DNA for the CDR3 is TGCGCCAGCAGCTTGGAATCAGGGTCAGCCAAAAACATTCAGTACTTC. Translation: CASSLESGSAKNIQYF. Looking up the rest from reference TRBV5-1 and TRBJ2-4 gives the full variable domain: KAGVTQTPRYLIKTRGQQVTLSCSPISGHRSVSWYQQTPGQGLQFLFEYFSETQRNKGNFPGRFSGRQFSNSRSEMNVSTLELGDSALYLCASSLESGSAKNIQYFGAGTRLSVL.

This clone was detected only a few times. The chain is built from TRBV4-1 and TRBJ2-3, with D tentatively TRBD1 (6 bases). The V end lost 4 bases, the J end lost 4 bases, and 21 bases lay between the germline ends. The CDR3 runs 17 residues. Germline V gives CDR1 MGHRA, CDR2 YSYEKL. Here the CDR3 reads CASSPGDGLRGADTQYF. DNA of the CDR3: TGCGCCAGCAGCCCAGGGGACGGCTTGAGGGGAGCAGATACGCAGTATTTT.

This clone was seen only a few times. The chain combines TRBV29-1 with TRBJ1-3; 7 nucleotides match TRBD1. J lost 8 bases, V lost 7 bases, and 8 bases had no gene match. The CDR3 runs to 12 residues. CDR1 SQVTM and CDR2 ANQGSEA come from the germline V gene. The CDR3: CSGTDREDTIYF. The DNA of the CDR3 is TGCAGCGGGACTGACAGGGAAGACACCATATATTTT. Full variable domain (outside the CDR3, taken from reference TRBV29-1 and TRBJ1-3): SAVISQKPSRDICQRGTSLTIQCQVDSQVTMMFWYRQQPGQSLTLIATANQGSEATYESGFVIDKFPISRPNLTFSTLTVSNMSPEDSSIYLCSGTDREDTIYFGEGSWLTVV.

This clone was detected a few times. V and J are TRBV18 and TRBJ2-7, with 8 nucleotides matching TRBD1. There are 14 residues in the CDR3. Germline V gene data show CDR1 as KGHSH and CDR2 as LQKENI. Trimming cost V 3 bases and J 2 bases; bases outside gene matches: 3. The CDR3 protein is CASSPRQGTYEQYV. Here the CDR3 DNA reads TGTGCCAGCTCACCCAGACAGGGGACCTACGAGCAGTACGTC.

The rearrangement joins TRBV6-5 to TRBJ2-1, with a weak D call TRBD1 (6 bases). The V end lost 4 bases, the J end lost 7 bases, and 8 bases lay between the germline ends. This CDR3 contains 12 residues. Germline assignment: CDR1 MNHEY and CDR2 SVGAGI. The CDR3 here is CASSLQGNEQFF. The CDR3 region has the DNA TGTGCCAGCAGTTTACAGGGAAATGAGCAGTTCTTC.

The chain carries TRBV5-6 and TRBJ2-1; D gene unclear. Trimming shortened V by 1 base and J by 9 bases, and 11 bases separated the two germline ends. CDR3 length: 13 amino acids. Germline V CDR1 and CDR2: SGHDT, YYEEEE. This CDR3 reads CASSLWFAVEQFF. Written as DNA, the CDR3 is TGTGCCAGCAGCTTGTGGTTCGCGGTTGAGCAGTTCTTC.

The CDR3, as DNA: TGTGCCAGCAGCTCCCAGACAGGGAATTCACCCCTCCACTTT. Translation gives CASSSQTGNSPLHF. The chain is built from TRBV9 and TRBJ1-6; 7 nucleotides align to TRBD1. The CDR3 is 14 residues long. Germline V CDR1 and CDR2: SGDLS, YYNGEE. After removal of 4 bases from V and 7 bases from J, the junction contained 5 bases not matched to a gene.